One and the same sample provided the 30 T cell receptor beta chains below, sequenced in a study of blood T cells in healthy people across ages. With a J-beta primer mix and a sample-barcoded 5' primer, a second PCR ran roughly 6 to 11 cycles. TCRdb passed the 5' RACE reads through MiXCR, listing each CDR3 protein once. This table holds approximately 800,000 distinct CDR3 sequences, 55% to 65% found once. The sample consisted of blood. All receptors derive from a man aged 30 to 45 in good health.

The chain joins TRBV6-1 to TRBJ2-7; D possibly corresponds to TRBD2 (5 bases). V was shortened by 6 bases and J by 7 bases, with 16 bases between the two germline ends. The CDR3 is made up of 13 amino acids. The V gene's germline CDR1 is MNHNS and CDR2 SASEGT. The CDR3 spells CASSQRRLKEQYF. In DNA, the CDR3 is TGTGCCAGCAGCCAAAGGAGGTTGAAGGAGCAGTACTTC.

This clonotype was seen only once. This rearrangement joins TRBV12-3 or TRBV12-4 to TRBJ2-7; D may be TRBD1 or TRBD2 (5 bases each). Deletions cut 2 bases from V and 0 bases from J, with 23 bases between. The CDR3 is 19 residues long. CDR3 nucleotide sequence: TGTGCCAGCAGTTTAAGGGGAGACCCCGCACTATCAAGCTCCTACGAGCAGTACTTC. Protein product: CASSLRGDPALSSSYEQYF.

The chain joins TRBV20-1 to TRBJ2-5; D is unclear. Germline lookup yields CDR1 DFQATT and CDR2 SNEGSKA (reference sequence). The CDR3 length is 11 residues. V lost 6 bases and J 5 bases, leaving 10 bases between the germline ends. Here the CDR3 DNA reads TGCAGTGCGGACCCTCAGGAGACCCAGTACTTC. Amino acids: CSADPQETQYF.

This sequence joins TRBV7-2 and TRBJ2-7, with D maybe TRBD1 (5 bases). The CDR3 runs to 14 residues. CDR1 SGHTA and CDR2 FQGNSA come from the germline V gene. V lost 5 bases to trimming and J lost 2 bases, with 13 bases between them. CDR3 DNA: TGTGCCAGCAGCCAGGGCAGGGTCGCCTACGAGCAGTACTTC. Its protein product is CASSQGRVAYEQYF.

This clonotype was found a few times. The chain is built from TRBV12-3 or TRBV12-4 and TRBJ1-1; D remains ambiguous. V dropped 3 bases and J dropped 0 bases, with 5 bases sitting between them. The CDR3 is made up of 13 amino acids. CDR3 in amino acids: CASSFVMNTEAFF. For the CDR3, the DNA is TGTGCCAGCAGTTTTGTTATGAACACTGAAGCTTTCTTT.

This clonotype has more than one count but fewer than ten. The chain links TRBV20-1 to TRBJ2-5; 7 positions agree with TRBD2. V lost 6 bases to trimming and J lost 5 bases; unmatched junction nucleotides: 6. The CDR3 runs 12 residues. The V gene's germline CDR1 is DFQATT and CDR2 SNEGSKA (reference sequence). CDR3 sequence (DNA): TGCAGTGCGACAACTAGCGTGGAGACCCAGTACTTC. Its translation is CSATTSVETQYF.

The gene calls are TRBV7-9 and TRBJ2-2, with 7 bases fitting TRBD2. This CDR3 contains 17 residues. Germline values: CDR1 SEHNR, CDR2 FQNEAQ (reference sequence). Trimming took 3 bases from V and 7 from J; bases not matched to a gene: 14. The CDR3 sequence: CASSFPSAGRDDGELFF. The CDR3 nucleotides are TGTGCCAGCAGCTTTCCTTCCGCAGGGAGGGATGACGGGGAGCTGTTTTTT.

The CDR3 region has the DNA TGCGCCAGCAGCGTGGGTGAAGGGACACCCTCCTACGAGCAGTACTTC. Translated, it gives CASSVGEGTPSYEQYF. The chain carries TRBV5-1 and TRBJ2-7, with a weak D call TRBD1 (6 bases). V lost 4 bases to trimming and J lost 0 bases, with 17 bases between them. Germline CDR1 SGHRS, CDR2 YFSETQ. The CDR3 spans 16 residues.

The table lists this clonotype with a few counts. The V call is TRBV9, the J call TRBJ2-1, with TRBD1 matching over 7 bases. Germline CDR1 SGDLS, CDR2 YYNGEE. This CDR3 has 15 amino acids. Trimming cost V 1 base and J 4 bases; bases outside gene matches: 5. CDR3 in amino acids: CASSVTGTVYNEQFF. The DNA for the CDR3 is TGTGCCAGCAGCGTAACTGGGACAGTATACAATGAGCAGTTCTTC.

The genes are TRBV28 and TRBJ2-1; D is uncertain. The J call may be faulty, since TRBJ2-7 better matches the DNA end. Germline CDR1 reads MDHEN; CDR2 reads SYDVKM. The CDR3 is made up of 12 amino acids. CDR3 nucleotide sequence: TGTGCCAGCAGTCTAGTACACAATGAGCAGTACTTC. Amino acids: CASSLVHNEQYF.

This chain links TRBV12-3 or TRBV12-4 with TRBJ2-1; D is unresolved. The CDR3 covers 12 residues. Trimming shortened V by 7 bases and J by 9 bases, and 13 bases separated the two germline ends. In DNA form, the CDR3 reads TGTGCCAGCACCCCCAGACTCAGTGAGCAGTTCTTC. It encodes CASTPRLSEQFF.

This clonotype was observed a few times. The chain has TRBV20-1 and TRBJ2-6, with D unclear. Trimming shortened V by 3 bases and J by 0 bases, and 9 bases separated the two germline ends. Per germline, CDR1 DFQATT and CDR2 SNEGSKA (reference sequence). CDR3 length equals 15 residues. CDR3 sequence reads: CSARVLSSGANVLTF. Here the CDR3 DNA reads TGCAGTGCTAGGGTCCTGAGCTCTGGGGCCAACGTCCTGACTTTC.

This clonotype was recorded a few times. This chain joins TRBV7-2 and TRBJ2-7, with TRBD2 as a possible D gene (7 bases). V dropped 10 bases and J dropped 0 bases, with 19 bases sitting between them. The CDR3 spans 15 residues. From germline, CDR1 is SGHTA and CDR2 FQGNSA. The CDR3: CATQWGGLSSYEQYF. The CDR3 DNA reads TGTGCCACCCAGTGGGGGGGCCTCAGCTCCTACGAGCAGTACTTC.

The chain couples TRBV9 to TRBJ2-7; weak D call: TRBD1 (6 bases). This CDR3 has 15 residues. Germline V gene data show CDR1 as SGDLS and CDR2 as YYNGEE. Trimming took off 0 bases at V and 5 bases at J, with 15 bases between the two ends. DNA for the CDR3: TGTGCCAGCAGCGTAGCGGACAGTTCATCCGACGAGCAGTACTTC. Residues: CASSVADSSSDEQYF.

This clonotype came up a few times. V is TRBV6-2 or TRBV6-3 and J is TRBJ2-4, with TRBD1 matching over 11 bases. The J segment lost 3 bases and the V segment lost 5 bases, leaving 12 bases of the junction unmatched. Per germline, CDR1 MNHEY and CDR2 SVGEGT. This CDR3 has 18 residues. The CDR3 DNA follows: TGTGCCAGCAGTCCCGGACAGGGGGCTACGGGAGTCAAAAACATTCAGTACTTC. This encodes CASSPGQGATGVKNIQYF.

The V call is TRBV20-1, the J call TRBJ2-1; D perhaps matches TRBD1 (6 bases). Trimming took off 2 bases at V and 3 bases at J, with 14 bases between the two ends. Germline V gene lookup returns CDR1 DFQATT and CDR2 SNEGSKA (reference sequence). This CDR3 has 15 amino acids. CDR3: CSARWGQGIYNEQFF. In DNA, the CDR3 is TGCAGTGCTAGATGGGGGCAGGGGATCTACAATGAGCAGTTCTTC.

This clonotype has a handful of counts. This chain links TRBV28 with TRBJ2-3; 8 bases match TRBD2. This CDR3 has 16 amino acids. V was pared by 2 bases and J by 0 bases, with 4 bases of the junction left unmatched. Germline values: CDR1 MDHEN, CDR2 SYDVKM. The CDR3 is CASSLPSGPSTDTQYF. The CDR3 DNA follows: TGTGCCAGCAGTTTACCTAGCGGGCCTAGCACAGATACGCAGTATTTT.

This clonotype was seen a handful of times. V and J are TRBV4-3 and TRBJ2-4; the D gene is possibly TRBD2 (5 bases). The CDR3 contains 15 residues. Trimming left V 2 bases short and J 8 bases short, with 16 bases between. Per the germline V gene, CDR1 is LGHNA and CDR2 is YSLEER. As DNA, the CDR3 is TGCGCCAGCAGCCAACTGGGTAGCTCAGCGGACATTCAGTACTTC. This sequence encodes CASSQLGSSADIQYF.

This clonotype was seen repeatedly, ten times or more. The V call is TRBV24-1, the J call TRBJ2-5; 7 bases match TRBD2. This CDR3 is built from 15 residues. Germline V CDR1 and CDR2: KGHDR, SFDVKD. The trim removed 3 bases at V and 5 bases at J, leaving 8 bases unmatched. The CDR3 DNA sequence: TGTGCCACCAGTGATCAAAAGGGAGGGCGGGAGACCCAGTACTTC. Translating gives CATSDQKGGRETQYF.

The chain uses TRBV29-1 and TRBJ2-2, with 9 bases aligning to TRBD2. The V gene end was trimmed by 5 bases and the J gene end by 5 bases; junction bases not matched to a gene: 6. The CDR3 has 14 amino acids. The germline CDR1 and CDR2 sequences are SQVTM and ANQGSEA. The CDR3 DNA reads TGCAGCGTTAGCGGGGGGCGACGAACCGGGGAGCTGTTTTTT. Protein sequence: CSVSGGRRTGELFF.

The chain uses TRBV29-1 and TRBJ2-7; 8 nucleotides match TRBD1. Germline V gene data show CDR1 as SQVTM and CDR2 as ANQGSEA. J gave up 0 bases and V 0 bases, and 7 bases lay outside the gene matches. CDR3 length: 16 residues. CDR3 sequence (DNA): TGCAGCGTTGAAGATCCCGACAGGGGTCCCTCCTACGAGCAGTACTTC. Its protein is CSVEDPDRGPSYEQYF.

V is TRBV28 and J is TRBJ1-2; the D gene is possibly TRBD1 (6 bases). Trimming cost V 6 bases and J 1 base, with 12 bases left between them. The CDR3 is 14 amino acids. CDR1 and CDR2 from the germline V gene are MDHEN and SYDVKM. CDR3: CASRQGTFNYGYTF. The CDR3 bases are TGTGCCAGCAGACAAGGGACATTTAACTATGGCTACACCTTC.

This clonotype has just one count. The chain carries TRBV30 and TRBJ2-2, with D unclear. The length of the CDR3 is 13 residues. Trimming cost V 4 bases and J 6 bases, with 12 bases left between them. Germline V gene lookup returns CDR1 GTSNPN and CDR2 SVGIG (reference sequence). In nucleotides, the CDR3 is TGTGCCTGGAAATTAGAGGTCCCCGGGGAGCTGTTTTTT. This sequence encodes CAWKLEVPGELFF.

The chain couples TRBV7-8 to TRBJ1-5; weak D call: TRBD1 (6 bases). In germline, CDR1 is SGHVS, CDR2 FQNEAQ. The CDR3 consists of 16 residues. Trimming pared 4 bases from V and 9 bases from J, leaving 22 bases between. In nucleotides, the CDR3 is TGTGCCAGCAGCTCGAGGGGGTCCCTTACCAAATGGCCCCAGCATTTT. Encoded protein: CASSSRGSLTKWPQHF.

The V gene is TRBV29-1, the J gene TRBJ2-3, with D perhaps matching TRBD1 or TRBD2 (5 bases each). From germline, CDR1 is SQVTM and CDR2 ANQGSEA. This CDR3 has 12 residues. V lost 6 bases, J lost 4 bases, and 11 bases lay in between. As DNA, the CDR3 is TGCAGCGTGCCCGGGACCGCAGATACGCAGTATTTT. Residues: CSVPGTADTQYF.

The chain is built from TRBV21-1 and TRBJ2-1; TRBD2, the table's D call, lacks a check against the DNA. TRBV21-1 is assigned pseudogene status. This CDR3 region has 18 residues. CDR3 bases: TGTGCCAGCAGCAAAGAGGTCCATAGGCGGGTGCCGTACAATGAGCAGTTCTTC. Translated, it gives CASSKEVHRRVPYNEQFF.

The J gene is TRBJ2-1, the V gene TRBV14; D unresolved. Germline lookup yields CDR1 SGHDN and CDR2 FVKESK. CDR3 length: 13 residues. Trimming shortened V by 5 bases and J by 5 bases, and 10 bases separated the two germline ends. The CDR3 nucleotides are TGTGCCAGCAGCTATCCAACGGACAATGAGCAGTTCTTC. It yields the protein CASSYPTDNEQFF.

CDR3: CAWSYQGYEQFF. The CDR3 nucleotides are TGTGCCTGGAGTTACCAGGGGTATGAGCAGTTCTTC. The V gene is TRBV30, the J gene TRBJ2-1; possibly TRBD1 for D (6 bases). V was shortened by 2 bases and J by 8 bases, with 10 bases between the two germline ends. CDR3 length equals 12 residues. The germline V gene encodes CDR1 GTSNPN and CDR2 SVGIG (reference sequence).

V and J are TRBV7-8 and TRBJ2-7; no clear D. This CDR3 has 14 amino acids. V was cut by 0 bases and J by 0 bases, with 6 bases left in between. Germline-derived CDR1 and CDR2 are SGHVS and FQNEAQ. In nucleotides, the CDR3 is TGTGCCAGCAGCTTAGCGATGAGCTCCTACGAGCAGTACTTC. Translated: CASSLAMSSYEQYF.

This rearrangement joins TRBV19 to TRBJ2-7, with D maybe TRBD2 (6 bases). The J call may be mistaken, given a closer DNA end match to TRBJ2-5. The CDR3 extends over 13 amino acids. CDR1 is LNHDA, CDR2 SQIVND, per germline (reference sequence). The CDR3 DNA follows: TGTGCCAGTAGTATAGGACTGCGGGGGACCCAGTACTTC. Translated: CASSIGLRGTQYF.